Each of the 4 T cell receptor beta chains below was sequenced from the same sample in a study of CD8+ T cells in alopecia areata. Treatment meaning: oral pan-JAK inhibitor, 5-10 mg twice daily. It was cDNA, reverse transcribed from extracted RNA, that served as the sequencing template. The table came from immunoSEQ multiplex PCR; TCRdb's copy has only in-frame clones and leaves some out. The table has a few hundred thousand clones, around three fifths seen once. The source was CD4+ T cells sorted from blood, collected around week 54, from a patient treated with tofacitinib. The receptors were sampled from a human donor with alopecia areata.

The chain is built from TRBV4-2 and TRBJ2-1; no clear D. V lost 5 bases and J 9 bases, leaving 11 bases between the germline ends. Germline V gene data show CDR1 as LGHNA and CDR2 as YNFKEQ. CDR3 length: 12 residues. CDR3 sequence (DNA): TGTGCCAGCAGCGGGTCCTGGAGTGAGCAGTTCTTC. Translating gives CASSGSWSEQFF.

This clone showed up just a few times. The chain combines TRBV25-1 with TRBJ2-1, with D hard to call. The V and J ends lost 6 bases and 6 bases respectively, with 9 bases between them. The CDR3 has 12 amino acids. Germline-derived CDR1 and CDR2 are MGHDK and SYGVNS. CDR3 region: CASRGPSNEQFF. CDR3 coding DNA: TGTGCCAGCAGGGGCCCGAGCAATGAGCAGTTCTTC.

CDR3 nucleotide sequence: TGCGCCAGCAGCCCCATCCCGACGGGGTCCAGTGGGGAGGGCTACACCTTC. This gives the protein CASSPIPTGSSGEGYTF. This chain connects TRBV4-1 to TRBJ1-2; D unclear. V lost 4 bases, J lost 8 bases, and 26 bases lay in between. The length of the CDR3 is 17 residues. Germline V gene lookup returns CDR1 MGHRA and CDR2 YSYEKL.

V usage is TRBV5-1 and J usage is TRBJ2-7; no reliable D call. Germline CDR1 SGHRS, CDR2 YFSETQ. V was cut by 2 bases and J by 0 bases, with 9 bases left in between. The CDR3 sequence is 14 residues long. CDR3 loop: CASSFQVNSYEQYF. The CDR3, as DNA: TGCGCCAGCAGCTTTCAGGTCAACTCCTACGAGCAGTACTTC.